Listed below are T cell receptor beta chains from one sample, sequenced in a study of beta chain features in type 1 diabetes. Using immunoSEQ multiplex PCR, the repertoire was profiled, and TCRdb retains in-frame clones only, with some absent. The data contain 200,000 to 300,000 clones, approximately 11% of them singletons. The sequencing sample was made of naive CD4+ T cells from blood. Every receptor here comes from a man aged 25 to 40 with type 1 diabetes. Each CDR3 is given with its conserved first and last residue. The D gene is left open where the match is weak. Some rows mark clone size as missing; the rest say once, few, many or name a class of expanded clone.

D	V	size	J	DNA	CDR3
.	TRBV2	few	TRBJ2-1	TGTGCCAGCAGTGATGAGGGGGTGAAGTTCTTC	CASSDEGVKFF
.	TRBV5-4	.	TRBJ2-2	TGTGCCAGCAGCTTCAGGGACGGGGAGCTGTTTTTT	CASSFRDGELFF
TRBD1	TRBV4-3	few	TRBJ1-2	TGCGCCAGCAGCAGAGAGTGGGACAGCCGCTACACCTTC	CASSREWDSRYTF
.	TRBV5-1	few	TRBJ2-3	TGCGCCAGCAGCTCTTCAGGGAAAGATACGCAGTATTTT	CASSSSGKDTQYF
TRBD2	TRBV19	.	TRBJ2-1	TGTGCCACCCTAGCGGGGGGGACGAACAATGAGCAGTTCTTC	CATLAGGTNNEQFF
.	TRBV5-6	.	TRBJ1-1	TGTGCCAGCAGCTTGATCGGGGAGGAAAGGACTGAAGCTTTCTTT	CASSLIGEERTEAFF
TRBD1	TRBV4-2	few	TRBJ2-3	TGTGCCAGCAGCCGCTCGGGACAGGGAAGAACAGATACGCAGTATTTT	CASSRSGQGRTDTQYF
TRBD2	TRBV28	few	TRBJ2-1	TGTGCCAGCACCCTGAGGGTCTTTTCTAGCGGGAACAATGAGCAGTTCTTC	CASTLRVFSSGNNEQFF
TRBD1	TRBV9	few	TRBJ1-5	TGTGCCAGCAGCCAGGGGGGTGGAAATCAGCCCCAGCATTTT	CASSQGGGNQPQHF
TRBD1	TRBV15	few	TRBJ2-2	TGTGCCACCAGCAGAGATAAGGCAGGGGGTAACGGGGAGCTGTTTTTT	CATSRDKAGGNGELFF
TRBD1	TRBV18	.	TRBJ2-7	TGTGCCAGCTCACCTGACAGGGGGCGACCCTACGAGCAGTACTTC	CASSPDRGRPYEQYF
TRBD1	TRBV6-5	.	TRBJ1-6	TGTGCCAGCAGCCAGGGACAGGGTCTCGGGTCACCCCTCCACTTT	CASSQGQGLGSPLHF
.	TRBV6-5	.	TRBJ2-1	TGTGCCAGCAGGAGGAACGGTGAGCAGTTCTTC	CASRRNGEQFF
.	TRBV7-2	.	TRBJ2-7	TGTGCCAGCAGCCCCCAGGGCGGGGCCTACGAGCAGTACTTC	CASSPQGGAYEQYF
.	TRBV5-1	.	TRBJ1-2	TGCGCCAGCAGCTTGGGTCAGGGAACGGGTGGCTACACCTTC	CASSLGQGTGGYTF
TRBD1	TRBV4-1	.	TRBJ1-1	TGCGCCAGCAGACCCGGGTTAAGGGGGCCCGGCAACACTGAAGCTTTCTTT	CASRPGLRGPGNTEAFF
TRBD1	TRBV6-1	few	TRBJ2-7	TGTGCCAGCAGTGGATACAGGGGAGTCTCCTACGAGCAGTACTTC	CASSGYRGVSYEQYF
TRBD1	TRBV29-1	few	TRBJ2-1	TGCAGCGTCCGACAGGGAAACAATGAGCAGTTCTTC	CSVRQGNNEQFF
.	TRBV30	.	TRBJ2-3	TGTGCCTGGAGTCAGGGTCGCACAGATACGCAGTATTTT	CAWSQGRTDTQYF
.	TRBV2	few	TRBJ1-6	TGTGCCAGCAGCTCGACAGTTTATAATTCACCCCTCCACTTT	CASSSTVYNSPLHF
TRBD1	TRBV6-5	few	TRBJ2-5	TGTGCCAGCAGTGCGGGACAGGGGAAGACCCAGTACTTC	CASSAGQGKTQYF
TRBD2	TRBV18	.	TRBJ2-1	TGTGCCAGCTCACCGTGGACTAGCGGGGCTAATGAGCAGTTCTTC	CASSPWTSGANEQFF
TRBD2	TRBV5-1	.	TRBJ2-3	TGCGCCAGCAGCCCCCGGACCAAAGCGCGGGGGGGCCCCGCAGATACGCAGTATTTT	CASSPRTKARGGPADTQYF
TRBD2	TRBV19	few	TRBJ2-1	TGTGCCAGGCCGTGCGGGGGGAAATCCTACAATGAGCAGTTCTTC	CARPCGGKSYNEQFF
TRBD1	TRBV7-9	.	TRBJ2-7	TGTGCCAGCAGCTCCTACCGTGGGACAGGCTACGAGCAGTACTTC	CASSSYRGTGYEQYF
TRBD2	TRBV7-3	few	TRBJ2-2	TGTGCCAGCAGCCTTACTAGCGGGGGGTCGAACACCGGGGAGCTGTTTTTT	CASSLTSGGSNTGELFF
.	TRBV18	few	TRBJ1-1	TGTGCCAGCTCACCACCGGGTCGGGGGAACACTGAAGCTTTCTTT	CASSPPGRGNTEAFF
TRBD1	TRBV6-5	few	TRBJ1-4	TGTGCCAGCAGTGTAACAGGGGGCGCGGGTGAAAAACTGTTTTTT	CASSVTGGAGEKLFF
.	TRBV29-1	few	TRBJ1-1	TGCAGCGTTGAGGCAGGGGCGGGCACTGAAGCTTTCTTT	CSVEAGAGTEAFF
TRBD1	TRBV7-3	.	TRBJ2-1	TGTGCCAGCAGCGTGGGACAGAACAATGAGCAGTTCTTC	CASSVGQNNEQFF
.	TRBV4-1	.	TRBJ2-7	TGCGCCAGCAGCCAAGAGGGGGGGCCTATGACCTACGAGCAGTACTTC	CASSQEGGPMTYEQYF
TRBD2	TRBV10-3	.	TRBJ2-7	TGTGCCATCAGTGGTTTAGGGACTAGCGACCACGAGCAGTACTTC	CAISGLGTSDHEQYF
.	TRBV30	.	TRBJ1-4	TGTGCCTGGAACAGTCACACTAATGAAAAACTGTTTTTT	CAWNSHTNEKLFF
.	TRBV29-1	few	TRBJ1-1	TGCAGCGTTACAGGGTTGTCAATGAACACTGAAGCTTTCTTT	CSVTGLSMNTEAFF
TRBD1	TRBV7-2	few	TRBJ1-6	TGTGCCAGCAGCCTGACAGGGGTTTATAATTCACCCCTCCACTTT	CASSLTGVYNSPLHF
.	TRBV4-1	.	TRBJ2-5	TGCGCCAGCAGCCACCCGGGGGCTAGCGGAAGGGGAGAGACCCAGTACTTC	CASSHPGASGRGETQYF
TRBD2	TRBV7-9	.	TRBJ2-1	TGTGCCAGCAGCTTACCCGGGGGGGCCAATGAGCAGTTCTTC	CASSLPGGANEQFF
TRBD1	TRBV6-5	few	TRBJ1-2	TGTGCCAGCACTCCAATGGAGGGGGCATATGGCTACACCTTC	CASTPMEGAYGYTF
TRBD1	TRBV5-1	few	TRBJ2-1	TGCGCCAGCAGCTTGGCGGCAGGGGGCTCCTACAATGAGCAGTTCTTC	CASSLAAGGSYNEQFF
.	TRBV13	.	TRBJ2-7	TGTGCCAGCAGCTTACGGGGCTACGAGCAGTACTTC	CASSLRGYEQYF
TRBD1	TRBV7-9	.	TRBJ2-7	TGTGCCAGCAGCCCTATCCGGGACAGGTCCTCCCACGAGCAGTACTTC	CASSPIRDRSSHEQYF
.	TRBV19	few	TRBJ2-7	TGTGCCAGTAGTGTCGGACACCGATTTTCCTACGAGCAGTACTTC	CASSVGHRFSYEQYF
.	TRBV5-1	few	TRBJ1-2	TGCGCCAGCAGCTTGAGCTTTGGCGGGCAGGCATCTAACTATGGCTACACCTTC	CASSLSFGGQASNYGYTF
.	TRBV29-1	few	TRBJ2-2	TGCAGCGCCAGACTTAGCGGCCCCGCGAACACCGGGGAGCTGTTTTTT	CSARLSGPANTGELFF
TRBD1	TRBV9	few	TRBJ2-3	TGTGCCAGCAGGTCTGCAGGGGGCGGTTCGACAGATACGCAGTATTTT	CASRSAGGGSTDTQYF
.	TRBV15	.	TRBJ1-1	TGTGCCACCAGCGGGTATTCGACAGGCAACACTGAAGCTTTCTTT	CATSGYSTGNTEAFF
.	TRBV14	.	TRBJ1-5	TGTGCCAGCAGGCTAACAGGGAGCAATCAGCCCCAGCATTTT	CASRLTGSNQPQHF
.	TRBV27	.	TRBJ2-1	TGTGCCAGCAGTCCGGAGCGGAGCTCCTACAATGAGCAGTTCTTC	CASSPERSSYNEQFF
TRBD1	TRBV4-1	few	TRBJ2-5	TGCGCCAGCAGCCAGCTGGCCGGGACAGACCAAGAGACCCAGTACTTC	CASSQLAGTDQETQYF
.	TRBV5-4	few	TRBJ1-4	TGTGCCAGCAGCTTGCAGGATGAAAAACTGTTTTTT	CASSLQDEKLFF
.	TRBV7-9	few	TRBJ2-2	TGTGCCAGCAGCTTTTTAACCGGGGAGCTGTTTTTT	CASSFLTGELFF
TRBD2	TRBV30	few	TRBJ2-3	TGTGCTCGGGGGGGCTCGTCCAGGGGAGATACGCAGTATTTT	CARGGSSRGDTQYF
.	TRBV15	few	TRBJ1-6	TGTGCCACCAGCAGAGAGCCGGGGAGAGGTTCACCCCTCCACTTT	CATSREPGRGSPLHF